Presented here are 22 T cell receptor beta chains from one specimen sequenced in a study of molecular identifiers for immune sequencing clone quantification. TCRdb reprocessed the PCR reads with MiXCR, giving one entry per CDR3 protein. The sample lists around 480,000 distinct CDR3 sequences; less than 30% were seen once. Sequencing input: naive CD8+ T cells from blood, with Jurkat cell RNA spiked in. The subset: FACS-sorted CD8+CD4-CCR7+CD45RA+ naive T cells. These receptors came from a human donor in good health. Some libraries in this study had Jurkat cell RNA spiked in.

This clonotype was observed a few times. The chain joins TRBV11-2 to TRBJ2-7; possible D gene TRBD1, 5 bases. The CDR3 has 14 amino acids. V shed 1 base and J shed 2 bases, with 9 bases lying between them. CDR1 is SGHAT and CDR2 is FQNNGV in the germline V gene. DNA for the CDR3: TGTGCCAGCAGCTTAGTCCCGACAGCCTACGAGCAGTACTTC. Translated, it gives CASSLVPTAYEQYF.

A note on this clonotype: This may be a read error, as it is one base from a much larger clone. The V and J genes are TRBV7-8 and TRBJ2-5, with 10 bases that match TRBD1. From germline, CDR1 is SGHVS and CDR2 FQNEAQ. The CDR3 is 14 amino acids. The CDR3 DNA reads as TGTGTCAGCAGCCTAGACAGGGGGCGAGAGACCCAGTACTTC. It yields the protein CVSSLDRGRETQYF.

This clonotype showed up many times. This chain links TRBV6-6 with TRBJ2-1, with D unclear. The CDR3 runs to 12 residues. Trimming shortened V by 2 bases and J by 8 bases, and 7 bases separated the two germline ends. Germline V gene lookup returns CDR1 MNHNY and CDR2 SVGAGI (reference sequence). In DNA form, the CDR3 reads TGTGCCAGCAGTTACGGGTACGATGAGCAGTTCTTC. It is translated as CASSYGYDEQFF.

This sequence joins TRBV20-1 and TRBJ2-7, with D possibly TRBD2 on 6 matching bases. CDR3 length equals 16 residues. Between the trimmed V and J ends, which lost 2 bases and 2 bases, there was a span of 19 bases. From germline, CDR1 is DFQATT and CDR2 SNEGSKA (reference sequence). The CDR3 DNA reads TGCAGTGCTAGATCCAGGACCGGGGGTTCCCCCTACGAGCAGTACTTC. Protein product: CSARSRTGGSPYEQYF.

Details on this clonotype: One end of the junction fails to match germline, which may point to a read error. The gene calls are TRBV6-5 and TRBJ2-3; D not certain. This CDR3 is 13 amino acids long. Looked up from germline, CDR1 is MNHEY and CDR2 is SVGAGI. The CDR3 coding sequence is TGTGCCAGCAGTTTTGCTGACACAGATATGCAGTATTTT. Protein sequence: CASSFADTDMQYF.

Concerning this clonotype: Given a much more abundant clone one base away, this may be a read error. The CDR3 is CASHPGPYSCEQYF. For the CDR3, the DNA is TGTGCCAGCCACCCCGGGCCCTATTCCTGCGAGCAGTACTTC. V and J are TRBV27 and TRBJ2-7; D uncertain. The CDR3 is 14 amino acids. The germline V gene encodes CDR1 MNHEY and CDR2 SMNVEV (reference sequence).

With respect to this clonotype: At one end the junction does not follow the germline gene, possibly because of a read error. CDR3 region: CASSQERVLAGLGENQYF. Written as DNA, the CDR3 is TGCGCCAGCAGCCAAGAAAGGGTGCTAGCGGGACTCGGAGAGAACCAGTACTTC. The rearrangement joins TRBV4-3 to TRBJ2-5; 9 bases map to TRBD2. Germline CDR1 reads LGHNA; CDR2 reads YSLEER. The CDR3 covers 18 residues.

A few counts support this clonotype. The V call is TRBV4-3, the J call TRBJ2-3; D uncertain. The V end lost 4 bases, the J end lost 1 base, and 12 bases lay between the germline ends. The germline V gene has CDR1 LGHNA and CDR2 YSLEER. The length of the CDR3 is 15 residues. CDR3 loop: CASSRAWAGTDTQYF. CDR3 nucleotides: TGCGCCAGCAGCCGGGCATGGGCAGGCACAGATACGCAGTATTTT.

This clonotype was seen a few times. This chain connects TRBV5-6 to TRBJ1-5, with TRBD1 identical over 8 bases. Germline V gene data show CDR1 as SGHDT and CDR2 as YYEEEE. The trim removed 6 bases at V and 4 bases at J, leaving 12 bases unmatched. CDR3 length: 16 residues. This CDR3 is CASNSGGAGLNQPQHF. CDR3 DNA: TGTGCCAGCAACTCAGGGGGCGCGGGCCTAAATCAGCCCCAGCATTTT.

Note on this clonotype: The CDR3 end shows no conserved phenylalanine or tryptophan, and so a read error is likely. CDR3 amino acids: CASSPLGGGTDTQYL. CDR3 in DNA: TGTGCCAGCAGCCCCCTCGGGGGGGGCACAGATACGCAGTATCTT. This chain joins TRBV7-2 and TRBJ2-3; TRBD2 matches 8 bases. The junction had 5 bases not matched to a gene; V was cut back by 5 bases and J by 1 base. The CDR3 has 15 amino acids. Germline V gene lookup returns CDR1 SGHTA and CDR2 FQGNSA.

This clonotype was seen just once. Since a much larger clone is just one base distant, this may be a read error. The chain carries TRBV7-2 and TRBJ2-3, with TRBD2 matching over 10 bases. CDR1 SGHTA and CDR2 FQGNSA come from the germline V gene. The CDR3 length is 16 residues. CDR3 DNA: TGTGCCAGCAGCTTACTAGCGGGAGTGGCGACAGATACGCGGTATTTT. Residues: CASSLLAGVATDTRYF.

The chain has TRBV4-1 and TRBJ2-1, with D tentatively TRBD2 (5 bases). Trimming left V 3 bases short and J 0 bases short, with 12 bases between. Per the germline V gene, CDR1 is MGHRA and CDR2 is YSYEKL. CDR3 size: 16 residues. The CDR3 loop is CASSQRLSSSYNEQFF. CDR3 in DNA: TGCGCCAGCAGCCAGAGACTATCGAGCTCCTACAATGAGCAGTTCTTC.

This clonotype was counted at least ten times. The rearrangement joins TRBV2 to TRBJ2-3; 13 nucleotides match TRBD2. The trim removed 5 bases at V and 2 bases at J, leaving 4 bases unmatched. Per the germline V gene, CDR1 is SNHLY and CDR2 is FYNNEI. CDR3 length equals 16 residues. The CDR3 here is CASSPGLAGLTDTQYF. The CDR3 DNA reads TGTGCCAGCAGTCCGGGACTAGCGGGGCTCACAGATACGCAGTATTTT.

V and J are TRBV14 and TRBJ1-1; D is uncertain. Germline CDR1 reads SGHDN; CDR2 reads FVKESK. With 2 bases removed from V and 4 bases from J, the gap between germline ends came to 17 bases. The CDR3 contains 16 residues. The CDR3 nucleotides are TGTGCCAGCAGCCAAAGTTTCGGCCTGGGAGCCACTGAAGCTTTCTTT. This encodes CASSQSFGLGATEAFF.

In regard to this clonotype: Mismatch with germline at one junction end may stem from a read error. The chain links TRBV6-5 to TRBJ1-1; TRBD1 matches at 8 bases. The CDR3 runs 14 residues. Germline loops: CDR1 MNHEY, CDR2 SVGAGI. CDR3 DNA sequence: TGTGCCAGCAGTCGTTACAGGGGGAACACTGAAGCTTCCTTT. The encoded protein is CASSRYRGNTEASF.

This chain joins TRBV7-9 and TRBJ2-5, with D tentatively TRBD1 or TRBD2 (5 bases each). This CDR3 is 15 amino acids long. Trimming left V 2 bases short and J 5 bases short, with 15 bases between. The germline V gene has CDR1 SEHNR and CDR2 FQNEAQ (reference sequence). The CDR3 nucleotides read TGTGCCAGCAGCTTATGGGACCCCAACCGGGAGACCCAGTACTTC. Translating gives CASSLWDPNRETQYF.

In this sample, this clonotype turned up a few times. This rearrangement joins TRBV28 to TRBJ2-7, with D possibly being TRBD2 (6 bases). This CDR3 has 13 amino acids. Germline V gene lookup returns CDR1 MDHEN and CDR2 SYDVKM. V lost 7 bases and J 3 bases, leaving 13 bases between the germline ends. The CDR3 DNA reads as TGTGCCAGCATCGTGCGGGGAGGCTACGAGCAGTACTTC. This encodes CASIVRGGYEQYF.

The chain links TRBV3-1 to TRBJ2-3, with D unresolved. This CDR3 comprises 14 residues. Germline V gene data show CDR1 as LGHDT and CDR2 as YNNKEL (reference sequence). Trimming removed 1 base from V and 3 bases from J, with 8 bases in between. For the CDR3, the DNA is TGTGCCAGCAGCCAAGTCTTGGGTACAGATACGCAGTATTTT. Translated, it gives CASSQVLGTDTQYF.

This clonotype was found many times. Germline is not matched at one junction end, which may reflect a read error. The chain has TRBV5-1 and TRBJ1-1, with D tentatively TRBD1 (6 bases). Germline CDR1 SGHRS, CDR2 YFSETQ. The CDR3 has 13 amino acids. Here the CDR3 DNA reads TGTGCCAGCAGTTTACAGGGCTACACTGAAGCTTTCTTT. Translation gives CASSLQGYTEAFF.

The sample holds a few counts of this clonotype. The CDR3 reads CASSFSGGRTGELFF. In DNA, the CDR3 is TGTGCCAGCAGTTTCAGCGGAGGGCGGACCGGGGAGCTGTTTTTT. The chain joins TRBV27 to TRBJ2-2, with a weak D call TRBD2 (6 bases). With 3 bases removed from V and 5 bases from J, the gap between germline ends came to 13 bases. The CDR3 is 15 residues long. The germline CDR1 and CDR2 sequences are MNHEY and SMNVEV (reference sequence).

Written as DNA, the CDR3 is TGTGCCAGCAGCCAAGATAGGCTAGCGGGAGGGACGTACCAAGAGACCCAGTACTTC. Translation gives CASSQDRLAGGTYQETQYF. The chain recombines TRBV4-2 with TRBJ2-5; 12 nucleotides line up with TRBD2. V dropped 0 bases and J dropped 0; count of bases not matched to a gene: 8. CDR3 length: 19 residues. CDR1 and CDR2 (germline): LGHNA, YNFKEQ.

Regarding this clonotype: The junction departs from germline at one end; a sequencing error may be responsible. V gene TRBV19 combines with J gene TRBJ2-1; 8 bases fit TRBD1. The CDR3 is 16 residues long. The V gene's germline CDR1 is LNHDA and CDR2 SQIVND (reference sequence). In DNA form, the CDR3 reads TGTGCCTGTAGTATAGGGACAGGACCGTTCTACAATGAGCAGTTCTTC. Its translation: CACSIGTGPFYNEQFF.